The rows below give T cell receptor beta chains drawn from one sample of a study of blood T cell repertoires in COVID-19. Measured with immunoSEQ multiplex PCR; TCRdb has only the in-frame clones, and not every one. Among 360,000 or so clones listed, roughly 87% were seen once. The sequenced material came from peripheral blood. Receptors originate from a woman aged 55 to 70 with COVID-19, enrolled during active disease. Both conserved end residues are part of each CDR3. A D gene is named only where the DNA matches it firmly. Some rows mark clone size as missing; the rest say once, few, many or name a class of expanded clone.

J gene,D gene,V gene,clone size,CDR3 DNA,CDR3 protein
TRBJ2-3,TRBD1,TRBV2,.,TGTGCCAGCAGTGAAGGTAAGGACAGGGGAATTCCAGATACGCAGTATTTT,CASSEGKDRGIPDTQYF
TRBJ1-5,.,TRBV6-5,.,TGTGCCAGCAGCCTCGGGGGGGGGCCCCAGCATTTT,CASSLGGGPQHF
TRBJ2-7,TRBD1,TRBV15,.,TGTGCCACCAGCAGAGATGATTGGAGAACAGGGGCCTACGAGCAGTACTTC,CATSRDDWRTGAYEQYF
TRBJ1-6,TRBD1,TRBV10-3,once,TGTGCCATCAGTGATCCCCGACAGGGGGGGCGAGGCAATTCACCCCTCCACTTT,CAISDPRQGGRGNSPLHF
TRBJ1-6,TRBD1,TRBV7-9,.,TGTGCCAGCAGCTATCCCCGGGCAGGGGGGCCCTCTAATTCACCCCTCCACTTT,CASSYPRAGGPSNSPLHF
TRBJ1-2,.,TRBV28,.,TGTGCCAGCAGTTTAAGGGGTCACGGCGGCTACACCTTC,CASSLRGHGGYTF
TRBJ2-1,.,TRBV5-1,.,TGCGCCAGCAGCTTGATATCTGGCCCCTTCAATGAGCAGTTCTTC,CASSLISGPFNEQFF
TRBJ1-6,TRBD1,TRBV7-9,.,TGTGCCAGCAGCACGACAGGGGCTAATTCACCCCTCCACTTT,CASSTTGANSPLHF
TRBJ2-5,.,TRBV20-1,.,TGCAGTGGTAGTAGCGGACAAGAGACCCAGTACTTC,CSGSSGQETQYF
TRBJ2-3,.,TRBV6-6,.,TGTGCCAGCACCTTGGGTTCTAGCAGCACAGATACGCAGTATTTT,CASTLGSSSTDTQYF
TRBJ1-2,TRBD1,TRBV27,.,TGTGCCAGCAGTCGGACCGGGACAGGGGAGTATCGGGGCTACACCTTC,CASSRTGTGEYRGYTF
TRBJ1-2,.,TRBV7-9,.,TGTGCCATCTCAGACAGGAACTATGGCTACACCTTC,CAISDRNYGYTF
TRBJ2-2,.,TRBV7-8,.,TGTGCCAGCAGCTTAAAAGAACAGGGCAGGTTCGGGGAGCTGTTTTTT,CASSLKEQGRFGELFF
TRBJ2-5,.,TRBV12-3/TRBV12-4,.,TGTGCCAGCAGTCGAAGGGAGGAAGAGACCCAGTACTTC,CASSRREEETQYF
TRBJ1-1,TRBD1,TRBV19,.,TGTGCCAGTAGTGCCGCCGGGACAGGGGGACGCCCCGAAGCTTTCTTT,CASSAAGTGGRPEAFF
TRBJ2-1,TRBD2,TRBV9,.,TGTGCCAGCAGTCCTAGCGGGGGGCCCAACAATGAGCAGTTCTTC,CASSPSGGPNNEQFF
TRBJ1-2,.,TRBV2,.,TGTGCCAGCAGTGAAAGGAGAAACTATGGCTACACCTTC,CASSERRNYGYTF
TRBJ1-1,.,TRBV12-3/TRBV12-4,few,TGTGCCAGCAGTTTTGAAGGGGTTGAAGCTTTCTTT,CASSFEGVEAFF
TRBJ1-6,.,TRBV5-1,.,TGCGCCAGCAGCTGGGGGAGGGGAGTCTCACCCCTCCACTTT,CASSWGRGVSPLHF
TRBJ1-1,.,TRBV2,.,TGTGCCAGCAGTAACTACGGTGGGAGGCACACTGAAGCTTTCTTT,CASSNYGGRHTEAFF
TRBJ1-1,TRBD1,TRBV5-4,.,TGTGCCAGCAGCCGAAATGACAGGGGCACTGAAGCTTTCTTT,CASSRNDRGTEAFF
TRBJ1-1,.,TRBV7-3,.,TGTGCCAGCAGCTTGGAGGGGGGAGGGCACACTGAAGCTTTCTTT,CASSLEGGGHTEAFF
TRBJ1-2,.,TRBV7-3,.,TGTGCCAGCAGCTTAAAAGCGGGACAAGGTAGAGGCTACACCTTC,CASSLKAGQGRGYTF
TRBJ1-1,.,TRBV3-1/TRBV3-2,.,TGTGCCAGCAGCCCCCGACAGGTGTCGCTGAACACTGAAGCTTTCTTT,CASSPRQVSLNTEAFF
TRBJ1-2,TRBD1,TRBV5-1,.,TGCGCCAGCAGCTTAGGGACAGGGGGATACTATGGCTACACCTTC,CASSLGTGGYYGYTF
TRBJ2-7,.,TRBV11-3,.,TGTGCCAGCAGCAACGACAGGTCCTACGAGCAGTACTTC,CASSNDRSYEQYF
TRBJ1-1,.,TRBV6-5,.,TGTGCCAGCAGTTACTCGCCCAGGGCGAACACTGAAGCTTTCTTT,CASSYSPRANTEAFF
TRBJ2-2,.,TRBV7-8,.,TGTGCCAGCAGCTTATATCCTAGAAGTAGTTTAACCGGGGAGCTGTTTTTT,CASSLYPRSSLTGELFF
TRBJ1-1,.,TRBV6-5,.,TGTGCCACCCGAGACAGGTACACTGAAGCTTTCTTT,CATRDRYTEAFF
TRBJ1-1,TRBD1,TRBV2,.,TGTGCCAGCAGTGAAGAGGGACAGGTTGGTGGCACTGAAGCTTTCTTT,CASSEEGQVGGTEAFF
TRBJ2-7,.,TRBV7-8,.,TGTGCCAGCAGCTTAGCCAGGGTCCGATCCTACGAGCAGTACTTC,CASSLARVRSYEQYF
TRBJ1-1,.,TRBV6-5,.,TGTGCCAGCAGTTACGGGGGGGAGGTTAAAGCTTTCTTT,CASSYGGEVKAFF
TRBJ1-6,.,TRBV3-1/TRBV3-2,.,TGTGCCAGCAGCCAGCGGACAGATAATTCACCCCTCCACTTT,CASSQRTDNSPLHF
TRBJ1-5,.,TRBV5-1,.,TGCGCCAGCAGCTTGGGGGGCAGGGATAGCAATCAGCCCCAGCATTTT,CASSLGGRDSNQPQHF
TRBJ2-3,.,TRBV15,.,TGTGCCACCAGCGCCACAGGGCGCACAGATACGCAGTATTTT,CATSATGRTDTQYF
TRBJ1-6,.,TRBV2,.,TGTGCCAGCAGTGACATCCGCAGTTTCTCCAATTCACCCCTCCACTTT,CASSDIRSFSNSPLHF
TRBJ2-7,TRBD1,TRBV19,.,TGTGCCAGTAGCACTCGGGACAGGGTATCCTACGAGCAGTACTTC,CASSTRDRVSYEQYF